These 10 T cell receptor beta chains originate from one sample sequenced in a study of T-cell reconstitution after alpha-beta-depleted transplantation in children. Researchers prepared the TCRbeta library using unique molecular identifiers, the study reports. One entry per CDR3 protein results from TCRdb running MiXCR on the PCR reads. The data contain some 460,000 distinct CDR3 sequences, roughly 15% of them singletons. The sample was PBMCs, mostly from graft donor cells, taken 360 days after TCRalphabeta/CD19-depleted stem cell transplant. Receptors were obtained from a boy in the first two years of life who had a stem cell transplant for Wiskott-Aldrich syndrome, so the T cells may come from the graft donor.

This clonotype was found a few times. The rearrangement links TRBV11-2 to TRBJ2-3; 10 positions match TRBD2. The V segment lost 1 base and the J segment 4 bases; nucleotides outside the gene matches: 8. Germline-derived CDR1 and CDR2 are SGHAT and FQNNGV. CDR3 size: 17 residues. DNA of the CDR3: TGTGCCAGCAGCTTAGGCTCTAGCGGGAGTGCGGCAGATACGCAGTATTTT. Its protein product is CASSLGSSGSAADTQYF.

V is TRBV15 and J is TRBJ2-7; 8 bases are a match to TRBD1. Germline CDR1 LNHNV, CDR2 YYDKDF (reference sequence). The ends lost 11 bases at V and 1 base at J; junction bases unmatched: 7. This CDR3 is 13 amino acids long. The CDR3 is CAVKDRVSYEQYF. The DNA for the CDR3 is TGTGCCGTCAAGGACAGGGTGTCCTACGAGCAGTACTTC.

This clonotype was detected only a few times. CDR3 in amino acids: CASSFGAQANNEQFF. DNA of the CDR3: TGCGCCAGCAGCTTCGGAGCGCAAGCTAACAATGAGCAGTTCTTC. The J gene is TRBJ2-1, the V gene TRBV5-1, with D uncertain. Germline values: CDR1 SGHRS, CDR2 YFSETQ. V lost 2 bases and J lost 5, with 14 bases in between. The CDR3 is 15 amino acids.

This clonotype was seen a few times. This chain connects TRBV3-1 to TRBJ2-7; D may be TRBD2 (6 bases). With 4 bases removed from V and 0 bases from J, the gap between germline ends came to 16 bases. Looked up from germline, CDR1 is LGHDT and CDR2 is YNNKEL (reference sequence). This CDR3 is built from 16 residues. CDR3 bases: TGTGCCAGCAGCCCCCCTGGCCGGGAGAGCTCCTACGAGCAGTACTTC. Protein product: CASSPPGRESSYEQYF.

The V call is TRBV7-9, the J call TRBJ2-2, with 7 bases aligning to TRBD2. The CDR3 consists of 16 residues. Trimming removed 5 bases from V and 2 bases from J; junction bases left unmatched: 8. Germline CDR1 is SEHNR and CDR2 is FQNEAQ (reference sequence). This CDR3 is CASSPRLAVNTGELFF. DNA of the CDR3: TGTGCCAGCAGCCCTCGGCTAGCGGTCAACACCGGGGAGCTGTTTTTT. Full variable domain (rest looked up from reference TRBV7-9 and TRBJ2-2): DTGVSQNPRHKITKRGQNVTFRCDPISEHNRLYWYRQTLGQGPEFLTYFQNEAQLEKSRLLSDRFSAERPKGSFSTLEIQRTEQGDSAMYLCASSPRLAVNTGELFFGEGSRLTVL.

The chain is built from TRBV12-3 or TRBV12-4 and TRBJ2-1; D uncertain. The CDR3 is made up of 12 amino acids. V shed 5 bases and J shed 9 bases, with 11 bases lying between them. The CDR3 DNA reads TGTGCCAGCAGTCCATCTCGGGCTGAGCAGTTCTTC. Protein product: CASSPSRAEQFF.

This sequence joins TRBV4-2 and TRBJ2-5; D gene uncertain. Trimming stripped 4 bases from V and 5 bases from J, with 17 bases between. Germline lookup yields CDR1 LGHNA and CDR2 YNFKEQ. This CDR3 comprises 15 residues. The CDR3 DNA reads as TGTGCCAGCAGCCCGCCAGGTGGAGTGGGGGAGACCCAGTACTTC. It yields the protein CASSPPGGVGETQYF.

In this sample, this clonotype turned up a few times. The rearrangement links TRBV7-9 to TRBJ2-2, with 12 bases lining up with TRBD2. Germline-derived CDR1 and CDR2 are SEHNR and FQNEAQ (reference sequence). V lost 10 bases to trimming and J lost 4 bases; unmatched junction nucleotides: 4. The CDR3 sequence is 14 residues long. CDR3 in amino acids: CATTSGRITGELFF. CDR3 bases: TGTGCCACGACTAGCGGGAGAATCACCGGGGAGCTGTTTTTT.

The chain combines TRBV19 with TRBJ2-2; D is undetermined. V lost 4 bases to trimming and J lost 3 bases, with 9 bases between them. CDR1 LNHDA and CDR2 SQIVND come from the germline V gene (reference sequence). CDR3 size: 14 residues. CDR3 residues: CASSSLVHTGELFF. CDR3 sequence (DNA): TGTGCCAGTAGTAGTCTAGTGCACACCGGGGAGCTGTTTTTT.

This clonotype was seen only a few times. The chain couples TRBV12-3 or TRBV12-4 to TRBJ1-5; D might be TRBD1 (5 bases). The CDR3 covers 14 residues. Trimming shortened V by 6 bases and J by 2 bases, and 11 bases separated the two germline ends. In DNA, the CDR3 is TGTGCCAGCAGCCGACTACAGGGCAATCAGCCCCAGCATTTT. Its protein is CASSRLQGNQPQHF.